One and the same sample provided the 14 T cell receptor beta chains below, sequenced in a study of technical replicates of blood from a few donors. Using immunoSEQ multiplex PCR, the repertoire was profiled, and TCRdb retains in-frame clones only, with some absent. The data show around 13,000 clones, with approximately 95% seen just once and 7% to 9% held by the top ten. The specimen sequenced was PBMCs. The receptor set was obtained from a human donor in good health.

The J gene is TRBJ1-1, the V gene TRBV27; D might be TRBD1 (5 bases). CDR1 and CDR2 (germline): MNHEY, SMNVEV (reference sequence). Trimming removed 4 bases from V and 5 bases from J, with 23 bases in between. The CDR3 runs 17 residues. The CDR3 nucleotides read TGTGCCAGCAGTTGGGATTCAGACCAGGGAGGGAGAACTGAAGCTTTCTTT. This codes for CASSWDSDQGGRTEAFF.

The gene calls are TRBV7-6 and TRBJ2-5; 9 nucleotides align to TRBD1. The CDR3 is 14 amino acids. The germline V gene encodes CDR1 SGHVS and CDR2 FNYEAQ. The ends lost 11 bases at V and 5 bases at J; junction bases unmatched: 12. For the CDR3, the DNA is TGTGCCTCAGGTGGGACAGGGAGATTGGAGACCCAGTACTTC. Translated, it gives CASGGTGRLETQYF.

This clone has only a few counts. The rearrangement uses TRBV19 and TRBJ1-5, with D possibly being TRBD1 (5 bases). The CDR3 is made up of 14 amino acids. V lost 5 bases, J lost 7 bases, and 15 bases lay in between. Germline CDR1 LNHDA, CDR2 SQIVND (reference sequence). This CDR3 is CASSSSTGGQPQHF. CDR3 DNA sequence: TGTGCCAGTAGTTCCTCCACAGGAGGGCAGCCCCAGCATTTT.

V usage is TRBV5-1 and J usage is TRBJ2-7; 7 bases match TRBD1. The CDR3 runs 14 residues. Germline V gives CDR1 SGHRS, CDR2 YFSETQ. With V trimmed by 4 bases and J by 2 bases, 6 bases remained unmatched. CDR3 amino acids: CASSTTGYAYEQYF. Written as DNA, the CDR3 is TGCGCCAGCAGCACGACAGGGTATGCCTACGAGCAGTACTTC.

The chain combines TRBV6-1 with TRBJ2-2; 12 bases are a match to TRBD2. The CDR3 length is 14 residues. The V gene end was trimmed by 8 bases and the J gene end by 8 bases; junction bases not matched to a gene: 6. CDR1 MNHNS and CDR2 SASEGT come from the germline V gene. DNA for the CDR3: TGTGCCAGCGATCGACTAGCGGGAGAAGGGGAGCTGTTTTTT. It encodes CASDRLAGEGELFF.

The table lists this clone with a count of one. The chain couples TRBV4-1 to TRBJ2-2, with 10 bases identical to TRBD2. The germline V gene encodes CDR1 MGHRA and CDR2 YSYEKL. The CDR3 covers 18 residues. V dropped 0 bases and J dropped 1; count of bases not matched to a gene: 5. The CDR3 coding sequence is TGCGCCAGCAGCCAAGATACCAGCGGGAGGGTGAACACCGGGGAGCTGTTTTTT. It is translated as CASSQDTSGRVNTGELFF.

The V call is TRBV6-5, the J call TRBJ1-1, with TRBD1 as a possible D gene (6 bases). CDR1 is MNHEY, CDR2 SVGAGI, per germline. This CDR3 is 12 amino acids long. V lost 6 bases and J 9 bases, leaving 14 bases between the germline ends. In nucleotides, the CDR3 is TGTGCCAGCAGCCCCGGACAGATGAAAGCTTTCTTT. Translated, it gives CASSPGQMKAFF.

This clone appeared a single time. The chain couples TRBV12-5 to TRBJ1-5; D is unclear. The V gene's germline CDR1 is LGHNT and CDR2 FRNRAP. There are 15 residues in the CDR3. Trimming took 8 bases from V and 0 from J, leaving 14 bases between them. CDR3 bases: TGTGCTAGTAGCCGCCGGGGAGATAGCAATCAGCCCCAGCATTTT. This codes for CASSRRGDSNQPQHF.

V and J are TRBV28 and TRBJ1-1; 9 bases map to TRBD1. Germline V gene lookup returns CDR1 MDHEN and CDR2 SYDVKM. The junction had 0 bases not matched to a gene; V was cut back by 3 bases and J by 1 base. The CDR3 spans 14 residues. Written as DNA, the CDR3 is TGTGCCAGCAGTTTGACAGGGGGGAACACTGAAGCTTTCTTT. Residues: CASSLTGGNTEAFF.

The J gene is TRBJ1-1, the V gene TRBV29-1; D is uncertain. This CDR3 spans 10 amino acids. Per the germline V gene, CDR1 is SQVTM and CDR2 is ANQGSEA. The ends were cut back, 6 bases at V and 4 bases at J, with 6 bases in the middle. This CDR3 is CSVLITEAFF. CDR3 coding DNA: TGCAGCGTACTGATCACTGAAGCTTTCTTT.

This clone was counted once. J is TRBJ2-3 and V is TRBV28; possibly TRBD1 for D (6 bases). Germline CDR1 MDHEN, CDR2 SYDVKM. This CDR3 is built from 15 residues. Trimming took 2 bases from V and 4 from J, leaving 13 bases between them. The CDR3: CASSLRSAGADTQYF. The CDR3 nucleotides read TGTGCCAGCAGTTTACGGTCGGCAGGGGCAGATACGCAGTATTTT. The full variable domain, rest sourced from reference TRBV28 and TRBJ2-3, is DVKVTQSSRYLVKRTGEKVFLECVQDMDHENMFWYRQDPGLGLRLIYFSYDVKMKEKGDIPEGYSVSREKKERFSLILESASTNQTSMYLCASSLRSAGADTQYFGPGTRLTVL.

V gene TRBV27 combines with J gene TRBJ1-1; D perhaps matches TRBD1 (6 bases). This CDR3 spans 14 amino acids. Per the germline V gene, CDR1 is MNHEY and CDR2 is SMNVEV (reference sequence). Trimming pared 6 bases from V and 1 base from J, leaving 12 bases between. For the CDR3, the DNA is TGTGCCAGCAGCAGGGGCTTAGGGAACACTGAAGCTTTCTTT. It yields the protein CASSRGLGNTEAFF.

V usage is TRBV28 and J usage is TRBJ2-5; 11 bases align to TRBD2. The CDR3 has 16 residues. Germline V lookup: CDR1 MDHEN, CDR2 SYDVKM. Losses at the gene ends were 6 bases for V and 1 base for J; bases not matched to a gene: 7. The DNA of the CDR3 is TGTGCCAGCAGGAGATGGACTAGCGGGCGCCAAGAGACCCAGTACTTC. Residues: CASRRWTSGRQETQYF.

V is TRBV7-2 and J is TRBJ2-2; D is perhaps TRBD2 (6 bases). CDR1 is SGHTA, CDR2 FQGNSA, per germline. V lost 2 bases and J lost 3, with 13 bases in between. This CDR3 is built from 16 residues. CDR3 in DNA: TGTGCCAGCAGCTTAAATGGGTGGGGGGACACCGGGGAGCTGTTTTTT. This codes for CASSLNGWGDTGELFF.